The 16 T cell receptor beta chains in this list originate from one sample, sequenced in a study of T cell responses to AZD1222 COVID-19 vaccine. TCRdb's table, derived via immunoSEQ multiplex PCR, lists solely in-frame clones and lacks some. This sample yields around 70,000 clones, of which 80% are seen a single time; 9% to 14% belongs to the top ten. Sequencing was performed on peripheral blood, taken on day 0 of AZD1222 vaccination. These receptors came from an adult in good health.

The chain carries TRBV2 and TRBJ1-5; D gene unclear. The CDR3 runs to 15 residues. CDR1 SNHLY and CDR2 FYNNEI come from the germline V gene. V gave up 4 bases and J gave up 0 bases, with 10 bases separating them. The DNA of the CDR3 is TGTGCCAGCAGTGCCCAGTCCTATAGCAATCAGCCCCAGCATTTT. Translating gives CASSAQSYSNQPQHF.

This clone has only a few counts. Here the CDR3 reads CAISESNLRGVSTDTQYF. Written as DNA, the CDR3 is TGTGCCATCAGTGAGTCGAACCTACGGGGGGTAAGCACAGATACGCAGTATTTT. The chain links TRBV10-3 to TRBJ2-3; 7 nucleotides match TRBD2. Germline V gene lookup returns CDR1 ENHRY and CDR2 SYGVKD. This CDR3 region has 18 residues. Losses at the gene ends were 0 bases for V and 0 bases for J; bases not matched to a gene: 9.

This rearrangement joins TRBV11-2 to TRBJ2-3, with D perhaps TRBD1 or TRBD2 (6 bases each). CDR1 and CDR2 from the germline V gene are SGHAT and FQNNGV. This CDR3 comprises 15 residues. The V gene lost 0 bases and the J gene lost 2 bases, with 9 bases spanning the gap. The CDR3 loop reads CASSLDGGPTDTQYF. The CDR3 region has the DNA TGTGCCAGCAGCTTAGATGGGGGGCCCACAGATACGCAGTATTTT.

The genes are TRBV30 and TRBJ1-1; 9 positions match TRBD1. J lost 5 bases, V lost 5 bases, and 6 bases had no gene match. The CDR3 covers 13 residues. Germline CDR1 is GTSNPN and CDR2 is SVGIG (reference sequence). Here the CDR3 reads CAWETGGGTEAFF. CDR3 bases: TGTGCCTGGGAGACAGGGGGGGGAACTGAAGCTTTCTTT.

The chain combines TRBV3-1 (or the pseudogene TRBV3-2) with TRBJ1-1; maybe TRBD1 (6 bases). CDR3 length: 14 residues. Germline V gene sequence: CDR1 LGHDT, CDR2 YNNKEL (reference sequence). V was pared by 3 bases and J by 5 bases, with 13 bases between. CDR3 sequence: CASSHQPTGTEAFF. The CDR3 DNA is TGTGCCAGCAGCCACCAACCCACAGGGACTGAAGCTTTCTTT.

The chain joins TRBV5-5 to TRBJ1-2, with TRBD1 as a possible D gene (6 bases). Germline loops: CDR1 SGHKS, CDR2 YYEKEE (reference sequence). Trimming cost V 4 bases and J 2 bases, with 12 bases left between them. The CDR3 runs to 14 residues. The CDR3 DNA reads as TGTGCCAGCAGCCAAACTACAGGGAACTATGGCTACACCTTC. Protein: CASSQTTGNYGYTF.

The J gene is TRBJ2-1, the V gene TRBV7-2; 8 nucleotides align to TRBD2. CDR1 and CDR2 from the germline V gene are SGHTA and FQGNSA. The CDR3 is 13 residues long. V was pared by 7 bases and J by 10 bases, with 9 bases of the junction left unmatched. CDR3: CASTDQPGGEQFF. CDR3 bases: TGTGCCAGCACCGACCAGCCGGGGGGGGAGCAGTTCTTC.

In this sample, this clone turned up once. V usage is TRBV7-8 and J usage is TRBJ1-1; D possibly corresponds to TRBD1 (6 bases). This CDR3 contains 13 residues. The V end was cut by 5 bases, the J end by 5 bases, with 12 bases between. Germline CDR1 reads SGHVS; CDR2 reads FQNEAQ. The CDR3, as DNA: TGTGCCAGCAGCGGACCAGGGGAGACTGAAGCTTTCTTT. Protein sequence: CASSGPGETEAFF.

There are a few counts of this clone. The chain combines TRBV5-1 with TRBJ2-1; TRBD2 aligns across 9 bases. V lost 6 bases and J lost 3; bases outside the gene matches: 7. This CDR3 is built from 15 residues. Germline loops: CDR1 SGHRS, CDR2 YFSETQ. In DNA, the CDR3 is TGCGCCAGCACCCTAAGCGGGGGGAACTACAATGAGCAGTTCTTC. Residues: CASTLSGGNYNEQFF.

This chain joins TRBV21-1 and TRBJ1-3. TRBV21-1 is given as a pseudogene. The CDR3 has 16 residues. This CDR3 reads CASSKIRAGSGNTIYF. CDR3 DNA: TGTGCCAGCAGCAAAATAAGGGCAGGGAGTGGAAACACCATATATTTT.

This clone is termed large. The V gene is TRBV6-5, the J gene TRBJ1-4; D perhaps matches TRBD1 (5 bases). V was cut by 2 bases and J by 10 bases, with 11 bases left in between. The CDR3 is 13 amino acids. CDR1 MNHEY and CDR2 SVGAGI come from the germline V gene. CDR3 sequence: CASSYERRGKLFF. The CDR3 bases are TGTGCCAGCAGTTACGAGAGGAGGGGAAAACTGTTTTTT.

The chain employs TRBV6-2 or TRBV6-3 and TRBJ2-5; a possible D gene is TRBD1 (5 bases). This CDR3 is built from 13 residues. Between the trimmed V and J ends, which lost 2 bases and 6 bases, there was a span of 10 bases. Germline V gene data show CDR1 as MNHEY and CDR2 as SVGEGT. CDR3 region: CASSYRGGQTQYF. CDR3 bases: TGTGCCAGCAGTTACAGGGGTGGGCAGACCCAGTACTTC.

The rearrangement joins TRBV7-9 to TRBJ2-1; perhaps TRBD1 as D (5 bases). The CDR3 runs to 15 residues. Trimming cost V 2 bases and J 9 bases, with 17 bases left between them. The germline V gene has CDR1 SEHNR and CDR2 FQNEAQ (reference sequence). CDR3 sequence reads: CASSLSSRVGSEQFF. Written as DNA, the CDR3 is TGTGCCAGCAGCTTATCGTCCAGGGTCGGAAGTGAGCAGTTCTTC.

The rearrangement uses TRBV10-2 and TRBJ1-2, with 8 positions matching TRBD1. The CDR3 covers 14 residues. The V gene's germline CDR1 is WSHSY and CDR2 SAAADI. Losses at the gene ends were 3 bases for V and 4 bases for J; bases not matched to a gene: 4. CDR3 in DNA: TGCGCCAGCAGTGACCAAGACAGGGGCTATGGCTACACCTTC. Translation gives CASSDQDRGYGYTF.

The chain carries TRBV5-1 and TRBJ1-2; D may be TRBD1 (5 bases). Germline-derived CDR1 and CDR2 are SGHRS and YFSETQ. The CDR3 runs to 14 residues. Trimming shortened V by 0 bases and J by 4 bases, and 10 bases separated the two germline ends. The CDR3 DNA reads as TGCGCCAGCAGCTTGGCTGGGGGTGGCTATGGCTACACCTTC. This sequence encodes CASSLAGGGYGYTF.

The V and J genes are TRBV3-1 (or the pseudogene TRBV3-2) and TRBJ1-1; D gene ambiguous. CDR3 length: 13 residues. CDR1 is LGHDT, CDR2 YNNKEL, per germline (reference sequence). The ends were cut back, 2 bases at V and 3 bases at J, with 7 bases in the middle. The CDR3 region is CASSQLGDTEAFF. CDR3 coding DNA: TGTGCCAGCAGCCAACTCGGGGACACTGAAGCTTTCTTT.